This T cell receptor (beta chain) was sequenced during a study of neurological immune-mediated disorders. Study observations and caveats: TCR clonal expansion peaked in HTLV-1-associated myelopathy patients and was lowest in multiple sclerosis patients. Among expanded clones, no CDR3 amino acid sequences were shared across subjects, a pattern suggesting private repertoires in all groups.

In this sample, this clonotype turned up many times. What it binds is not known. The CDR3 runs 13 residues. Trimming removed 0 bases from V and 7 bases from J, with 7 bases in between. TCRdb processed the 5' RACE reads anew with MiXCR; each CDR3 protein has one entry. The sample includes 14,000 or so distinct CDR3 sequences, less than 7.5% of them seen just once. The receptor was isolated from a woman aged 35 to 49 in good health. This rearrangement joins TRBV12-3 or TRBV12-4 to TRBJ2-1, with D uncertain. The sample taken for sequencing was CD8+ T cells from blood. The CDR3 reads CASSLAAWNEQFF. The CDR3, as DNA: TGTGCCAGCAGTTTAGCAGCCTGGAATGAGCAGTTCTTC.